The 24 T cell receptor beta chains given below trace back to one sample, sequenced in a study of T cells in Graves' hyperthyroidism and ophthalmopathy. RNA transcripts gave rise to amplified TCR beta CDR3 regions. The HTBI primer set was used in a first-round RT-PCR of the TCR CDR3. A single record per CDR3 protein comes from TCRdb applying MiXCR to the multiplex PCR reads. Here the sample spans approximately 58,000 distinct CDR3 sequences, 40% to 55% being singletons. Specimen: blood. The receptors come from a woman under 40 with Graves' ophthalmopathy.

The chain employs TRBV18 and TRBJ2-5; 11 bases are a match to TRBD2. CDR3 length equals 17 residues. V lost 6 bases and J lost 2; bases outside the gene matches: 11. The germline gives CDR1 KGHSH, CDR2 LQKENI. As DNA, the CDR3 is TGTGCCAGCTCGAAGAACCAACTAGCGGGGGTTCAAGAGACCCAGTACTTC. Translation gives CASSKNQLAGVQETQYF.

The chain links TRBV29-1 to TRBJ2-3, with 14 bases identical to TRBD2. The CDR3 length is 17 residues. Germline V CDR1 and CDR2: SQVTM, ANQGSEA. The V segment lost 3 bases and the J segment 11 bases; nucleotides outside the gene matches: 16. Written as DNA, the CDR3 is TGCAGCGTTGATGCTTCCGGGACTAGCGGGAGATGGAATGAGCAGTATTTT. Translation: CSVDASGTSGRWNEQYF.

With respect to this clonotype: It may be a read error: a sequence one base away is much more abundant. The genes are TRBV7-9 and TRBJ2-7; 8 positions match TRBD2. The CDR3 is made up of 16 amino acids. CDR1 and CDR2 from the germline V gene are SEHNR and FQNEAQ (reference sequence). This CDR3 reads CASSPGGGSLAYGQYF. In DNA form, the CDR3 reads TGTGCCAGCAGCCCGGGGGGGGGGAGTCTAGCCTACGGGCAGTACTTC.

The chain is built from TRBV19 and TRBJ2-1; D is perhaps TRBD1 (6 bases). This CDR3 contains 13 residues. The germline V and J ends were trimmed by 5 bases and 8 bases, with 13 bases remaining between them. The germline V gene encodes CDR1 LNHDA and CDR2 SQIVND (reference sequence). In nucleotides, the CDR3 is TGTGCCAGTAGTGGGACAAGCGCCCATGAGCAGTTCTTC. This codes for CASSGTSAHEQFF.

This clonotype was seen ten or more times. V is TRBV6-5 and J is TRBJ2-2, with 7 positions matching TRBD2. Germline V gene data show CDR1 as MNHEY and CDR2 as SVGAGI. J gave up 0 bases and V 8 bases, and 6 bases lay outside the gene matches. The CDR3 has 15 amino acids. The CDR3 spells CASARGGANTGELFF. DNA of the CDR3: TGTGCCAGCGCGAGGGGAGGGGCGAACACCGGGGAGCTGTTTTTT.

This clonotype has ten or more counts. This chain uses TRBV19 with TRBJ2-3; D is unresolved. There are 15 residues in the CDR3. From germline, CDR1 is LNHDA and CDR2 SQIVND (reference sequence). V lost 6 bases and J 2 bases, leaving 15 bases between the germline ends. Here the CDR3 reads CASSPTGKVTDTQYF. The DNA of the CDR3 is TGTGCCAGTAGCCCCACTGGAAAGGTCACAGATACGCAGTATTTT. Looking up the rest from reference TRBV19 and TRBJ2-3 gives the full variable domain: DGGITQSPKYLFRKEGQNVTLSCEQNLNHDAMYWYRQDPGQGLRLIYYSQIVNDFQKGDIAEGYSVSREKKESFPLTVTSAQKNPTAFYLCASSPTGKVTDTQYFGPGTRLTVL.

As regards this clonotype: This may be a read error, as it is one base from a much larger clone. This sequence joins TRBV4-1 and TRBJ1-4; D gene uncertain. CDR3 length equals 18 residues. Per the germline V gene, CDR1 is MGHRA and CDR2 is YSYEKL. The CDR3 sequence: CASSQDRAEKGFGEKLFF. The CDR3 nucleotides are TGTGCCAGCAGCCAAGATCGGGCAGAGAAGGGTTTTGGGGAAAAACTGTTTTTT.

The chain employs TRBV5-5 and TRBJ2-1; D may be TRBD2 (6 bases). Trimming left V 0 bases short and J 8 bases short, with 18 bases between. The CDR3 is made up of 16 amino acids. The germline V gene has CDR1 SGHKS and CDR2 YYEKEE (reference sequence). The CDR3 nucleotides read TGTGCCAGCAGCTTGGACGGCGGGGTCAGCTGGGATGAGCAGTTCTTC. It yields the protein CASSLDGGVSWDEQFF. Variable domain in full (rest from reference TRBV5-5 and TRBJ2-1): DAGVTQSPTHLIKTRGQQVTLRCSPISGHKSVSWYQQVLGQGPQFIFQYYEKEERGRGNFPDRFSARQFPNYSSELNVNALLLGDSALYLCASSLDGGVSWDEQFFGPGTRLTVL.

This clonotype was counted many times. The chain carries TRBV11-2 and TRBJ2-1, with 10 bases lining up with TRBD2. V lost 1 base and J lost 7; bases outside the gene matches: 13. The CDR3 is 18 amino acids. Germline CDR1 and CDR2: SGHAT and FQNNGV. The DNA for the CDR3 is TGTGCCAGCAGCTTAGTTTGGGGCGCTAGCGGGAGTGGGAATGAGCAGTTCTTC. Translating it yields CASSLVWGASGSGNEQFF.

This chain connects TRBV10-1 to TRBJ1-2; D possibly corresponds to TRBD1 (5 bases). CDR1 is WNHNN, CDR2 SYGVQD, per germline (reference sequence). Deletions cut 0 bases from V and 8 bases from J, with 10 bases between. The CDR3 runs to 13 residues. This CDR3 reads CASSESGDRGYTF. CDR3 in DNA: TGCGCCAGCAGTGAGTCTGGGGACCGGGGCTACACCTTC.

This clonotype came up a few times. One end of the junction is discordant with germline, which a read error may explain. The V gene is TRBV28, the J gene TRBJ1-1, with TRBD1 as a possible D gene (5 bases). This CDR3 comprises 13 residues. The germline V gene encodes CDR1 MDHEN and CDR2 SYDVKM. Written as DNA, the CDR3 is TGTGCCAGCAGTTTGGGGGTGGGCACTGGAGCTTTCTTT. Translating gives CASSLGVGTGAFF.

This clonotype was recorded only once. This chain uses TRBV2 with TRBJ2-1, with 16 bases fitting TRBD2. With 8 bases clipped from V and 10 bases from J, the junction kept 11 bases outside the gene matches. The germline gives CDR1 SNHLY, CDR2 FYNNEI. There are 16 residues in the CDR3. This chain's CDR3 is CASGAGTSGRAQEQFF. The DNA of the CDR3 is TGTGCCAGCGGGGCCGGGACTAGCGGGAGGGCCCAGGAGCAGTTCTTC.

This clonotype has at least ten counts. CDR3 loop: CASSPNSGTGTDTQYF. For the CDR3, the DNA is TGTGCCAGCAGCCCCAACTCCGGGACAGGGACAGATACGCAGTATTTT. The rearrangement uses TRBV7-3 and TRBJ2-3; TRBD1 matches 9 bases. Germline V gene data show CDR1 as SGHTA and CDR2 as FQGTGA. The J segment lost 3 bases and the V segment lost 5 bases, leaving 9 bases of the junction unmatched. The CDR3 has 16 residues.

Turning to this clonotype: One junction end does not reproduce the germline sequence, and a read error may be involved. This chain links TRBV4-1 with TRBJ1-6; 8 bases line up with TRBD1. CDR1 and CDR2 (germline): MGHRA, YSYEKL. This CDR3 comprises 15 residues. CDR3 coding DNA: TGTGCCAGCAGCCATCCAACAGGGGGGAAGTCACCCCTCCACTTT. Its protein product is CASSHPTGGKSPLHF.

This clonotype was picked up many times. The J gene is TRBJ2-7, the V gene TRBV9; TRBD1 aligns across 12 bases. V lost 4 bases to trimming and J lost 2 bases; unmatched junction nucleotides: 16. CDR3 length: 19 amino acids. Germline values: CDR1 SGDLS, CDR2 YYNGEE. Written as DNA, the CDR3 is TGTGCCAGCAGCTCGAGCCCCGGAATAGGGACAGGGGGCGCCTACGAGCAGTACTTC. Translated, it gives CASSSSPGIGTGGAYEQYF.

This clonotype was recorded at least ten times. J is TRBJ2-7 and V is TRBV4-1; a weak D match, TRBD1 (5 bases). This CDR3 comprises 13 residues. Per germline, CDR1 MGHRA and CDR2 YSYEKL. The V end lost 0 bases, the J end lost 6 bases, and 9 bases lay between the germline ends. The CDR3 sequence is CASSQDQGLEQYF. CDR3 DNA sequence: TGCGCCAGCAGCCAAGACCAGGGCCTCGAGCAGTACTTC.

This sequence joins TRBV10-1 and TRBJ2-7, with unresolved D. The CDR3 consists of 13 residues. V lost 0 bases to trimming and J lost 7 bases, with 10 bases between them. Germline CDR1 is WNHNN and CDR2 is SYGVQD (reference sequence). The DNA for the CDR3 is TGCGCCAGCAGTGAGTCACGGACCATTGAGCAGTACTTC. Its protein is CASSESRTIEQYF.

This clonotype has only a few counts. This sequence joins TRBV29-1 and TRBJ2-5, with 8 bases lining up with TRBD1. CDR1 and CDR2 (germline): SQVTM, ANQGSEA. V gave up 8 bases and J gave up 5 bases; unmatched junction bases: 10. CDR3 length equals 13 residues. This CDR3 reads CSTRTGLFETQYF. DNA of the CDR3: TGCAGCACCAGGACAGGGTTGTTTGAGACCCAGTACTTC.

V gene TRBV5-1 combines with J gene TRBJ2-7; possible D gene TRBD1, 5 bases. Germline lookup yields CDR1 SGHRS and CDR2 YFSETQ. The CDR3 has 13 residues. Trimming took 3 bases from V and 3 from J, leaving 10 bases between them. CDR3 coding DNA: TGCGCCAGCAGCTCGGACACGGACTACGAGCAGTACTTC. This codes for CASSSDTDYEQYF. The full variable domain, in which reference TRBV5-1 and TRBJ2-7 provide the parts outside the CDR3, is KAGVTQTPRYLIKTRGQQVTLSCSPISGHRSVSWYQQTPGQGLQFLFEYFSETQRNKGNFPGRFSGRQFSNSRSEMNVSTLELGDSALYLCASSSDTDYEQYFGPGTRLTVT.

In DNA, the CDR3 is TGTGCCATCAAACCCACCCCACTAGCGGGGGGCGCCGGGGAGCTGTTTTTT. Residues: CAIKPTPLAGGAGELFF. The chain carries TRBV10-3 and TRBJ2-2; 12 bases align to TRBD2. Looked up from germline, CDR1 is ENHRY and CDR2 is SYGVKD. Losses at the gene ends were 7 bases for V and 6 bases for J; bases not matched to a gene: 12. There are 17 residues in the CDR3.

In this sample, this clonotype turned up many times. This chain joins TRBV20-1 and TRBJ1-2; D is perhaps TRBD1 (6 bases). Germline V gene data show CDR1 as DFQATT and CDR2 as SNEGSKA (reference sequence). Between the trimmed V and J ends, which lost 5 bases and 0 bases, there was a span of 10 bases. The CDR3 spans 13 residues. The chain's CDR3 is CSAFDRSNYGYTF. The CDR3 DNA reads as TGCAGTGCTTTTGACAGGTCTAACTATGGCTACACCTTC.

This clonotype was seen many times. The chain has TRBV28 and TRBJ2-1; D gene uncertain. Germline V gene data show CDR1 as MDHEN and CDR2 as SYDVKM. Trimming took off 1 base at V and 3 bases at J, with 4 bases between the two ends. The length of the CDR3 is 13 residues. The CDR3 coding sequence is TGTGCCAGCAGTTTATACAGCTACAATGAGCAGTTCTTC. Translating gives CASSLYSYNEQFF.

This clonotype was counted ten times or more. This CDR3 reads CASSLVGGGAYEQYF. The CDR3 DNA sequence: TGTGCCAGCAGCTTAGTGGGTGGTGGGGCCTACGAGCAGTACTTC. The rearrangement uses TRBV11-2 and TRBJ2-7; D unresolved. CDR1 is SGHAT, CDR2 FQNNGV, per germline. V lost 1 base and J 2 bases, leaving 12 bases between the germline ends. The CDR3 is made up of 15 amino acids.

The chain has TRBV28 and TRBJ2-1, with 12 bases identical to TRBD2. The CDR3 runs 16 residues. The V and J ends lost 4 bases and 6 bases, in that order; junction bases with no gene match: 7. The germline V gene encodes CDR1 MDHEN and CDR2 SYDVKM. The CDR3 region is CASSSSSGRALNEQFF. CDR3 nucleotides: TGTGCCAGCAGTTCCTCTAGCGGGAGGGCCCTCAATGAGCAGTTCTTC. The whole variable domain, remainder taken from reference TRBV28 and TRBJ2-1, is DVKVTQSSRYLVKRTGEKVFLECVQDMDHENMFWYRQDPGLGLRLIYFSYDVKMKEKGDIPEGYSVSREKKERFSLILESASTNQTSMYLCASSSSSGRALNEQFFGPGTRLTVL.